The T cell receptor (beta chain) under discussion was sequenced for a study of T cells in localized non-small cell lung cancer. Points from the study as a whole: Tumor showed lower T cell clonality than uninvolved adjacent lung, where it was highest.

This clone appeared a few times. Its antigen is as yet unknown. CDR3 size: 15 residues. The V gene's germline CDR1 is SGDLS and CDR2 YYNGEE. Trimming left V 5 bases short and J 3 bases short, with 18 bases between. Method: immunoSEQ multiplex PCR; TCRdb's copy keeps in-frame clones and lacks some. This sample has around 2,100 clones, with about 22% found just once. The TCR comes from a female donor at least 60 years old with stage II lung adenocarcinoma. The sample in question was lung tumor tissue, obtained before any cancer treatment. The chain is built from TRBV9 and TRBJ2-7; D could derive from TRBD1 or TRBD2 (6 bases each). The CDR3 bases are TGTGCCAGCAGTTCCCCCCTCGGGGGACACTACGAGCAGTACTTC. It specifies CASSSPLGGHYEQYF.